This is a list of T cell receptor beta chains from one sample in a study of T cells after yellow fever vaccination. Each CDR3 protein gets one entry after TCRdb re-called the 5' RACE reads with MiXCR. The sample contains over 45,000 distinct CDR3 sequences, more than 5.5% of which appear only once. The sample consisted of CD8+ T cells sorted from PBMCs, taken on the day of the first yellow fever vaccination. The receptors originated from a man aged 18 to 30 who received the YFV17D yellow fever vaccine. Each CDR3 is given with its conserved first and last residue. A D gene is named only where the DNA matches it firmly. Some rows mark clone size as missing; the rest say once, few, many or name a class of expanded clone.

v_gene,d_gene,abundance,j_gene,CDR3nt,CDR3aa
TRBV19,.,many,TRBJ2-5,TGTGCCACCTCCTTCGGGGGGCTGGGGGAGACCCAGTACTTC,CATSFGGLGETQYF
TRBV5-6,TRBD2,many,TRBJ2-5,TGTGCCAGCAGCTTGGCTAGCGGGGGGTTCGAGACCCAGTACTTC,CASSLASGGFETQYF
TRBV5-6,TRBD2,.,TRBJ2-3,TGTGCCAGCTCTAGACTAGCGGGGGGCGCAGATACGCAGTATTTT,CASSRLAGGADTQYF
TRBV7-9,.,many,TRBJ2-3,TGTGCCAGCAGCTTCTTTGGAGGGGCAGATACGCAGTATTTT,CASSFFGGADTQYF
TRBV7-9,TRBD1,.,TRBJ1-2,TGTGCCAGCAGCTACGGGACAGCCATTCTCGGCTACACCTTC,CASSYGTAILGYTF
TRBV29-1,.,many,TRBJ1-1,TGCAGCGTTGAGTGGGGCAGGGGAGGTTGGACTGAAGCTTTCTTT,CSVEWGRGGWTEAFF
TRBV4-1,.,few,TRBJ1-1,TGCGCCAGCAGCCAAGGCTCAAACACTGAAGCTTTCTTT,CASSQGSNTEAFF
TRBV7-9,.,many,TRBJ1-5,TGTGCCAGCAGCTTTGGTGGGGAGGATAGCAATCAGCCCCAGCATTTT,CASSFGGEDSNQPQHF
TRBV28,.,many,TRBJ1-1,TGTGCCAGCAGTTTATCTCGGGGCTGGGGAACTGAAGCTTTCTTT,CASSLSRGWGTEAFF
TRBV5-8,.,.,TRBJ2-1,TGTGCCAGCAGCTCTGAGACAGTTGAGCAGTTCTTC,CASSSETVEQFF
TRBV29-1,.,many,TRBJ2-2,TGCAGCGTGAGGGACACCACCGGGGAGCTGTTTTTT,CSVRDTTGELFF
TRBV27,.,few,TRBJ2-1,TGTGCCAGCACCTGGGACGGGCGCTCCTACAATGAGCAGTTCTTC,CASTWDGRSYNEQFF
TRBV5-1,TRBD1,once,TRBJ2-2,TGCGCCAGCAGACCCGGGACAGATTTTGGGGAGCTGTTTTTT,CASRPGTDFGELFF
TRBV7-9,.,.,TRBJ1-6,TGTGCCAGCAGCGACGACATGAGCTCCTATAATTCACCCCTCCACTTT,CASSDDMSSYNSPLHF
TRBV12-3/TRBV12-4,.,.,TRBJ1-1,TGTGCCAGCAGTTTAATGAGGACTGAAGCTTTCTTT,CASSLMRTEAFF
TRBV4-3,TRBD1,few,TRBJ1-2,TGCGCCAGCAGCCAAGATTGGGGACAGACGAACTATGGCTACACCTTC,CASSQDWGQTNYGYTF
TRBV19,.,many,TRBJ2-7,TGTGCCAGTAGTATCCTCCCAGGACAGACCTACGAGCAGTACTTC,CASSILPGQTYEQYF
TRBV2,TRBD2,many,TRBJ2-1,TGTGCCAGCGGAGGGAGGGGAGGGTCGGCCCCCCACAATGAGCAGTTCTTC,CASGGRGGSAPHNEQFF
TRBV7-9,.,many,TRBJ2-3,TGTGCCAGCAGCCCATACACAGATACGCAGTATTTT,CASSPYTDTQYF
TRBV19,.,.,TRBJ2-5,TGTGACAGTAGTATAGGTTCCGGCTCTATTTGGGAGACCCAGTACTTC,CDSSIGSGSIWETQYF
TRBV25-1,.,.,TRBJ1-2,TGTGCCAGCAGTGACGGGACCGGAAAAGGCTATGGCTACACCTTC,CASSDGTGKGYGYTF
TRBV13,.,many,TRBJ2-7,TGTGCCAGCAGCTCAGGGACTCCAGGATCCGAGCAGTACTTC,CASSSGTPGSEQYF
TRBV4-1,.,many,TRBJ2-7,TGCGCCAGCAGCCAAGTGGCAGGAGGCCCCTACGAGCAGTACTTC,CASSQVAGGPYEQYF
TRBV15,TRBD1,many,TRBJ1-1,TGTGCCACCAGCAGCGCAGGGGGAACTTTCTTT,CATSSAGGTFF
TRBV14,TRBD2,many,TRBJ2-1,TGTGCCAGCAGCACGACTAGCGGGGGTAGTGGGAACAATGAGCAGTTCTTC,CASSTTSGGSGNNEQFF
TRBV12-3/TRBV12-4,TRBD2,many,TRBJ2-1,TGTGCCAGCAGTCGGGGGGGCTTGTTCTTC,CASSRGGLFF
TRBV12-3/TRBV12-4,TRBD1,many,TRBJ1-1,TGTGCCAGCAGTTCCGTCCCGGGACAGGGCCCGAACACTGAAGCTTTCTTT,CASSSVPGQGPNTEAFF
TRBV5-5,.,many,TRBJ2-7,TGTGCCAGCAAACAGGGAAACGAGCAGTACTTC,CASKQGNEQYF
TRBV6-2/TRBV6-3,TRBD1,few,TRBJ1-1,TGTGCCAGCAGTTACGTGGGGACAGGGGTTCCGGGCACTGAAGCTTTCTTT,CASSYVGTGVPGTEAFF
TRBV27,TRBD1,few,TRBJ2-1,TGTGCCAGCAACGGACAGGGGGCACGGGATGAGCAGTTCTTC,CASNGQGARDEQFF
TRBV7-9,TRBD2,many,TRBJ2-2,TGTGCCAGCAGGGATGCGGGGGGCTTGAACACCGGGGAGCTGTTTTTT,CASRDAGGLNTGELFF
TRBV3-1,TRBD2,many,TRBJ2-4,TGTGCCAGCAGCCACAAACGGGAGGGGGTAGCCAAAAACATTCAGTACTTC,CASSHKREGVAKNIQYF
TRBV7-9,TRBD2,.,TRBJ2-3,TGTGCCAGCAGCGGCCGCCGGACTAGCGCAACAGATACGCAGTATTTT,CASSGRRTSATDTQYF
TRBV5-1,TRBD1,many,TRBJ2-7,TGCGCCAGCAGCTTGGGACAGGGTGGTTTCTACGAGCAGTACTTC,CASSLGQGGFYEQYF
TRBV27,.,few,TRBJ2-2,TGTGCCAGCGCAGAGGCAGATTACACCGGGGAGCTGTTTTTT,CASAEADYTGELFF
TRBV29-1,TRBD2,many,TRBJ2-1,TGCAGCGTGGAGGGACTAGCGGGGGGGGAGCAGTTCTTC,CSVEGLAGGEQFF
TRBV6-2/TRBV6-3,.,many,TRBJ1-2,TGTGCCAGCAGTTACTCCTCCCAACGAGCTAACTATGGCTACACCTTC,CASSYSSQRANYGYTF
TRBV21-1,.,.,TRBJ1-1,TGTGCCAGCAGCAAAGGTACCAGGACAGGGAAGAACACTGAAGCTTTCTTT,CASSKGTRTGKNTEAFF
TRBV20-1,TRBD2,many,TRBJ2-5,TGCAGTGCACCAGGACTAGGAGAGCGGGAGACCCAGTACTTC,CSAPGLGERETQYF
TRBV5-4,.,.,TRBJ2-7,TGTGCCAGCAGCTTGGAAAGGGCTGCCTACGAGCAGTACTTC,CASSLERAAYEQYF
TRBV5-4,.,.,TRBJ2-1,TGTGCCAGCAGCTGGACTTCGACTGAAAACAATGAGCAGTTCTTC,CASSWTSTENNEQFF
TRBV9,.,few,TRBJ1-6,TGTGCCAGCAGCGTAGAGGACATCCCCTCACCCCTCCACTTT,CASSVEDIPSPLHF
TRBV4-1,TRBD2,.,TRBJ2-1,TGCGCCAGCAGCCGAACTCGGACTAGCGGTAACAATGAGCAGTTCTTC,CASSRTRTSGNNEQFF
TRBV7-3,TRBD1,.,TRBJ2-1,TGTGCCAGCAGCTTAAAGGGCGCAGGGGGCCCGTTCTTC,CASSLKGAGGPFF
TRBV6-1,.,many,TRBJ2-1,TGTGCCAGTGGGCCATACAATGAGCAGTTCTTC,CASGPYNEQFF
TRBV20-1,.,many,TRBJ2-2,TGCAGTGCGAGACCGGGGGCCGGGGAGCTGTTTTTT,CSARPGAGELFF
TRBV15,.,.,TRBJ2-1,TGTGCCACCAGCATCCCAGTGGGCGGTTACAATGAGCAGTTCTTC,CATSIPVGGYNEQFF
TRBV4-1,TRBD1,few,TRBJ2-3,TGCGCCAGCAGCTTCTTTAGGGACAGAAGAACTAGCACAGATACGCAGTATTTT,CASSFFRDRRTSTDTQYF
TRBV6-5,.,many,TRBJ2-1,TGTGCCAGCAGTTACACCCCCGCCACCAATGAGCAGTTCTTC,CASSYTPATNEQFF